These T cell receptor beta chains were read from a single sample in a study of T-cell reconstitution after alpha-beta-depleted transplantation in children. TCRdb used MiXCR to reprocess the PCR reads, holding one entry per CDR3 protein. The sample consists of approximately 400,000 distinct CDR3 sequences, about a tenth of them appearing once. Here the sequenced sample was PBMCs from the stem cell graft donor, taken from the stem cell graft. These receptors were collected from a human donor who donated a stem cell graft to a child with acute myeloid leukemia. Both conserved end residues are part of each CDR3. Fields, in order: clone size, V gene, D gene, CDR3 length, J gene, CDR3 DNA, CDR3 protein. The D gene is left open where the match is weak. Only some rows state a clone size, as once, few, many or a class for expanded clones.

-,TRBV28,TRBD1,13,TRBJ2-7,TGTGCCAGCAGTAGGGACAGCCTCTACGAGCAGTACTTC,CASSRDSLYEQYF
few,TRBV2,TRBD2,17,TRBJ2-7,TGTGCCAGCAGTGTGGCCAGCGGGAGACTCCATCCCTACGAGCAGTACTTC,CASSVASGRLHPYEQYF
few,TRBV20-1,TRBD2,15,TRBJ2-4,TGCAGTGCCATACTAGCGGGGGGATCCAAAAACATTCAGTACTTC,CSAILAGGSKNIQYF
few,TRBV25-1,TRBD2,15,TRBJ2-7,TGTGCCAGCAGCAGGACGGGACTAGCACAGAACGAGCAGTACTTC,CASSRTGLAQNEQYF
few,TRBV5-1,-,16,TRBJ2-3,TGCGCCAGCAGCTTGGGTTTGCAGGCAATAACAGATACGCAGTATTTT,CASSLGLQAITDTQYF
-,TRBV25-1,TRBD2,14,TRBJ2-3,TGTGCCAGCAGTGAGGCGGGAGGGCCAGATACGCAGTATTTT,CASSEAGGPDTQYF
few,TRBV27,TRBD1,15,TRBJ2-3,TGTGCCAGCACCCGGGGGGACAGGGCCACAGATACGCAGTATTTT,CASTRGDRATDTQYF
few,TRBV4-1,-,17,TRBJ1-4,TGCGCCAGCAGCCCAAAAGGCGAGGGGGCAACTAATGAAAAACTGTTTTTT,CASSPKGEGATNEKLFF
many,TRBV12-3/TRBV12-4,TRBD2,15,TRBJ2-2,TGTGCCAGCAAAGCCGGCGGGGGGGCCCCCGGGGAGCTGTTTTTT,CASKAGGGAPGELFF
few,TRBV3-1,-,16,TRBJ1-6,TGTGCCAGCAACCACGGCCGAAACTCCTATAATTCACCCCTCCACTTT,CASNHGRNSYNSPLHF
few,TRBV20-1,TRBD2,14,TRBJ2-7,TGCAGTGCTACCCCCAGCGGGAGGGCCTGGGAGCAGTACTTC,CSATPSGRAWEQYF
few,TRBV11-2,-,14,TRBJ1-1,TGTGCCAGCAGCACACAAACAGGTGCTCTTGAAGCTTTCTTT,CASSTQTGALEAFF
-,TRBV29-1,TRBD2,13,TRBJ2-1,TGCAGCGTAGCTAGCGGGAGTGCCCATGAGCAGTTCTTC,CSVASGSAHEQFF
many,TRBV5-1,-,12,TRBJ2-5,TGCGCCAGCAGCTTGGAGGGGGAGACCCAGTACTTC,CASSLEGETQYF
-,TRBV6-1,TRBD2,18,TRBJ2-2,TGTGCCAGCAGTGAACAACCGACTAGCGGGAGAGGGACCGGGGAGCTGTTTTTT,CASSEQPTSGRGTGELFF
medium-sized,TRBV7-8,TRBD2,14,TRBJ2-5,TGTGCCAGCAGCGTGACGGGACTAGGAAAGACCCAGTACTTC,CASSVTGLGKTQYF
few,TRBV6-2/TRBV6-3,TRBD2,15,TRBJ2-1,TGTGCCAGCACAGTAGTAGCGGGAGCCTACAATGAGCAGTTCTTC,CASTVVAGAYNEQFF
few,TRBV12-3/TRBV12-4,-,13,TRBJ2-1,TGTGCCAGCAGTTTGCAGACCTACAATGAGCAGTTCTTC,CASSLQTYNEQFF
-,TRBV7-2,TRBD2,15,TRBJ2-3,TGTGCCAGCAACCCCAGGGCGGGGGGGCCAGATACGCAGTATTTT,CASNPRAGGPDTQYF
few,TRBV14,TRBD2,17,TRBJ2-1,TGTGCCAGCAGCCAAGCTCCTAGCGGGAGATTCCGGAATGAGCAGTTCTTC,CASSQAPSGRFRNEQFF
-,TRBV11-2,-,16,TRBJ2-1,TGTGCCAGCAGCTTAGATGGGCTAGCGCTCTACAATGAGCAGTTCTTC,CASSLDGLALYNEQFF
many,TRBV9,-,14,TRBJ2-3,TGTGCCAGCAGCTTATTCTCGGGGCCAGATACGCAGTATTTT,CASSLFSGPDTQYF
few,TRBV7-2,-,15,TRBJ2-1,TGTGCCAGCAGCTCCAGGGGAGGGGCGGGAGCCGAGCAGTTCTTC,CASSSRGGAGAEQFF
many,TRBV5-1,-,13,TRBJ2-7,TGCGCCAGCAGCTTGGACGGTTTCTACGAGCAGTACTTC,CASSLDGFYEQYF
few,TRBV7-3,TRBD2,16,TRBJ2-1,TGTGCCAGCAGCCGCCAAGGAGGACTAGTCACCGATGAGCAGTTCTTC,CASSRQGGLVTDEQFF
-,TRBV15,-,14,TRBJ2-2,TGTGCCACCAGCAGAGTTCAAAACACCGGGGAGCTGTTTTTT,CATSRVQNTGELFF
-,TRBV2,TRBD1,13,TRBJ2-7,TGTGCCAGCAGATCGGACAGGAGCTACGAGCAGTACTTC,CASRSDRSYEQYF
many,TRBV11-2,-,13,TRBJ2-2,TGTGCCAGCAGCTTAACTGACACCGGGGAGCTGTTTTTT,CASSLTDTGELFF
many,TRBV7-8,TRBD2,19,TRBJ2-2,TGTGCCAGCAGCCCTAGAGGGACACTTAGCGGGAGTGTCACCGGGGAGCTGTTTTTT,CASSPRGTLSGSVTGELFF
-,TRBV4-3,TRBD1,16,TRBJ1-2,TGCGCCAGCAGCCATAGAACCCTGGGGGACAGGGCTGGCTACACCTTC,CASSHRTLGDRAGYTF
few,TRBV4-1,-,16,TRBJ1-1,TGCGCCAGCAGCCAAGATCGGGGGTTTTTGAACACTGAAGCTTTCTTT,CASSQDRGFLNTEAFF
many,TRBV5-1,TRBD2,15,TRBJ2-3,TGCGCCAGCAGCTTGGATGGTAGCGGGAGCTATACGCAGTATTTT,CASSLDGSGSYTQYF
-,TRBV20-1,TRBD2,14,TRBJ2-5,TGCAGTGCCATAGGGGTTAGCGGGAGAGAGACCCAGTACTTC,CSAIGVSGRETQYF
few,TRBV12-3/TRBV12-4,TRBD1,15,TRBJ2-1,TGTGCCAGCAGAACCGGGACAGGGGGCACTAATGAGCAGTTCTTC,CASRTGTGGTNEQFF
few,TRBV29-1,-,13,TRBJ1-5,TGCAGCGTTGGAGCGACAGCGTTTGGGCCCCAGCATTTT,CSVGATAFGPQHF
few,TRBV13,TRBD2,15,TRBJ2-7,TGTGCCAGCAGCTATACGGCCACTAGCGCCTACGAGCAGTACTTC,CASSYTATSAYEQYF
few,TRBV15,TRBD1,12,TRBJ1-2,TGTGCCATCGGGACAGTTAACTATGGCTACACCTTC,CAIGTVNYGYTF
few,TRBV3-1,-,13,TRBJ2-1,TGTGCCAGCAGCCAAGCAAGGGGCCATGAGCAGTTCTTC,CASSQARGHEQFF
-,TRBV5-1,-,14,TRBJ1-2,TGCGCCAGCAGCTTCGTGGACAGAAACTATGGCTACACCTTC,CASSFVDRNYGYTF
many,TRBV5-1,-,15,TRBJ2-7,TGCGCCAGCAGCTTGGTATTAGGACTTTCCTACGAGCAGTACTTC,CASSLVLGLSYEQYF
-,TRBV10-3,TRBD1,15,TRBJ1-2,TGTGCCATCAGTGACCCGGGACAGGGGAAGAATGGCTACACCTTC,CAISDPGQGKNGYTF
many,TRBV5-5,-,11,TRBJ2-3,TGTGCCAGCACCAGCACAGATACGCAGTATTTT,CASTSTDTQYF
-,TRBV12-3/TRBV12-4,-,13,TRBJ2-1,TGTGCCAGCAGTACACGGGTCTACAATGAGCAGTTCTTC,CASSTRVYNEQFF
many,TRBV29-1,-,13,TRBJ1-4,TGCAGCGTTGAGGAGGGAGCTAATGAAAAACTGTTTTTT,CSVEEGANEKLFF
many,TRBV5-1,-,8,TRBJ2-1,TGCGCCAGCGGTGACCAGTTCTTC,CASGDQFF
few,TRBV6-1,-,15,TRBJ1-5,TGTGCCAGCAGTGAAGCGGGCCCCAGGAATCAGCCCCAGCATTTT,CASSEAGPRNQPQHF